Below, one T cell receptor beta chain is given with its context. Antigen unknown. The source of the sample is a study of CD8 T cells in ankylosing spondylitis. Regarding the study as a whole: Ankylosing spondylitis blood seemed to carry a telltale TCR beta motif made of eight or nine highly homologous variants. Disease-linked clones had a CD8+ phenotype and relatively low frequency in peripheral blood.

TCRdb ran MiXCR on the 5' RACE reads and lists one entry per CDR3 protein. Seen here are 200,000 to 300,000 distinct CDR3 sequences, about 30% observed once, and the top ten hold about 4.2%. Germline-derived CDR1 and CDR2 are SQVTM and ANQGSEA. Trimming took 3 bases from V and 2 from J, leaving 10 bases between them. The CDR3 loop spans 13 amino acids. This receptor was obtained from a male donor with ankylosing spondylitis or in good health (not recorded which). The chain uses TRBV29-1 and TRBJ1-2; D remains ambiguous. Sequencing was carried out using blood, either unsorted or a sorted T cell fraction (not recorded which). The CDR3 region has the DNA TGCAGCGTTGAGGTTGAGACCAACTATGGCTACACCTTC. This sequence encodes CSVEVETNYGYTF.